The 18 T cell receptor beta chains in this list originate from one sample, sequenced in a study of control samples from healthy donors and cancer patients (dated by TCRdb to the early 2020s). The library came from the immunoSEQ multiplex PCR assay. The table comes from immuneACCESS by way of TCRdb, which keeps in-frame sequences with V and J called. Part of the clones is missing from these tables; in studies checked, under half for an unresolved V gene and the rest for unknown reasons. Counted in this sample were some 150,000 clones; less than 95% of them appeared once. The ten largest make up 14% of the sample. The sequenced material came from PBMCs. The receptors shown here come from a man aged 60-69 years with colorectal cancer.

The count of this clone is one. The V gene is TRBV27, the J gene TRBJ2-1; D possibly corresponds to TRBD1 (6 bases). Germline CDR1 reads MNHEY; CDR2 reads SMNVEV (reference sequence). This CDR3 is 16 amino acids long. V was pared by 4 bases and J by 3 bases, with 16 bases between. CDR3 sequence: CASSSLGQAVYNEQFF. CDR3 bases: TGTGCCAGCAGTTCATTGGGACAAGCCGTCTACAATGAGCAGTTCTTC.

This clone was seen a single time. This chain uses TRBV28 with TRBJ1-1; D is undetermined. Germline CDR1 MDHEN, CDR2 SYDVKM. The ends were cut back, 6 bases at V and 5 bases at J, with 13 bases in the middle. The CDR3 is 13 residues long. The CDR3 DNA is TGTGCCAGCAGCCTGGGGTTGGGAACTGAAGCTTTCTTT. This encodes CASSLGLGTEAFF. The full variable domain, with the rest looked up from reference TRBV28 and TRBJ1-1, is DVKVTQSSRYLVKRTGEKVFLECVQDMDHENMFWYRQDPGLGLRLIYFSYDVKMKEKGDIPEGYSVSREKKERFSLILESASTNQTSMYLCASSLGLGTEAFFGQGTRLTVV.

This clone was recorded only once. The chain joins TRBV5-1 to TRBJ2-5; no definite D call. The CDR3 is 13 residues long. Germline CDR1 is SGHRS and CDR2 is YFSETQ. The germline V and J ends were trimmed by 4 bases and 2 bases, with 9 bases remaining between them. The DNA of the CDR3 is TGCGCCAGCAGCCGTGGGGATCAAGAGACCCAGTACTTC. Translation gives CASSRGDQETQYF.

V and J are TRBV2 and TRBJ1-4; 7 nucleotides line up with TRBD1. After removal of 6 bases from V and 6 bases from J, the junction contained 7 bases not matched to a gene. Germline V gives CDR1 SNHLY, CDR2 FYNNEI. This CDR3 has 14 residues. CDR3 nucleotides: TGTGCCAGCAGGCGGGACAGCGATTATGAAAAACTGTTTTTT. Translating gives CASRRDSDYEKLFF.

The CDR3 sequence: CASSPRPNYGYTF. CDR3 bases: TGTGCCAGCAGTCCAAGGCCCAACTATGGCTACACCTTC. The J gene is TRBJ1-2, the V gene TRBV6-5; D not certain. The ends were cut back, 5 bases at V and 2 bases at J, with 9 bases in the middle. The CDR3 covers 13 residues. Germline V CDR1 and CDR2: MNHEY, SVGAGI.

Details on this clone: Relative to the germline gene, one junction end is altered; a read error may explain this. The chain uses TRBV3-1 (or the pseudogene TRBV3-2) and TRBJ1-2; D may be TRBD1 (5 bases). The germline V gene encodes CDR1 LGHDT and CDR2 YNNKEL (reference sequence). The CDR3 has 12 amino acids. The CDR3 sequence: CASSQDEGWKDF. The CDR3 nucleotides read TGTGCCAGCAGCCAAGATGAGGGGTGGAAGGACTTC.

The rearrangement joins TRBV19 to TRBJ2-1; 9 bases align to TRBD2. Unmatched junction bases numbered 3, after V lost 4 bases and J lost 5 bases. The CDR3 covers 14 residues. CDR1 is LNHDA and CDR2 is SQIVND in the germline V gene (reference sequence). In DNA form, the CDR3 reads TGTGCCAGTAGTACTGGCGGGGGGGACAATGAGCAGTTCTTC. This sequence encodes CASSTGGGDNEQFF.

The V gene is TRBV19, the J gene TRBJ2-3; 7 positions match TRBD2. CDR1 and CDR2 from the germline V gene are LNHDA and SQIVND (reference sequence). This CDR3 spans 14 amino acids. The J segment lost 2 bases and the V segment lost 3 bases, leaving 2 bases of the junction unmatched. This chain's CDR3 is CASSMGGYTDTQYF. CDR3 bases: TGTGCCAGTAGTATGGGGGGGTACACAGATACGCAGTATTTT.

This chain connects TRBV7-9 to TRBJ2-1; 8 bases align to TRBD2. Trimming took 4 bases from V and 0 from J; bases not matched to a gene: 2. Germline assignment: CDR1 SEHNR and CDR2 FQNEAQ (reference sequence). The length of the CDR3 is 15 residues. CDR3 loop: CASSSGGSSYNEQFF. The CDR3 coding sequence is TGTGCCAGCAGCTCGGGGGGGAGCTCCTACAATGAGCAGTTCTTC.

The V call is TRBV29-1, the J call TRBJ2-7; D gene ambiguous. CDR3 size: 11 residues. Trimming pared 2 bases from V and 3 bases from J, leaving 5 bases between. CDR1 and CDR2 (germline): SQVTM, ANQGSEA. CDR3 in amino acids: CSVEKSYEQYF. In nucleotides, the CDR3 is TGCAGCGTTGAAAAAAGCTACGAGCAGTACTTC.

The V and J genes are TRBV30 and TRBJ2-7, with D uncertain. Trimming pared 5 bases from V and 7 bases from J, leaving 18 bases between. CDR1 and CDR2 (germline): GTSNPN, SVGIG (reference sequence). The CDR3 spans 13 residues. In nucleotides, the CDR3 is TGTGCCTGGGGTACTCAGGTACGTGGAGAGCAGTACTTC. Translation gives CAWGTQVRGEQYF.

The gene calls are TRBV5-1 and TRBJ1-1, with a weak D call TRBD1 (5 bases). V was pared by 1 base and J by 3 bases, with 13 bases between. CDR3 length: 15 amino acids. Germline CDR1 reads SGHRS; CDR2 reads YFSETQ. For the CDR3, the DNA is TGCGCCAGCAGCTTGCCGGGCAGGGAGTACACTGAAGCTTTCTTT. This translates into CASSLPGREYTEAFF. The full variable domain, its missing parts supplied by reference TRBV5-1 and TRBJ1-1, is KAGVTQTPRYLIKTRGQQVTLSCSPISGHRSVSWYQQTPGQGLQFLFEYFSETQRNKGNFPGRFSGRQFSNSRSEMNVSTLELGDSALYLCASSLPGREYTEAFFGQGTRLTVV.

The V and J genes are TRBV11-2 and TRBJ2-5; a weak D match, TRBD2 (6 bases). The CDR3 runs to 13 residues. Germline assignment: CDR1 SGHAT and CDR2 FQNNGV. V lost 3 bases and J 5 bases, leaving 10 bases between the germline ends. The CDR3 DNA follows: TGTGCCAGCAGCTTCGGGGGTCGGGAGACCCAGTACTTC. Protein: CASSFGGRETQYF.

The chain recombines TRBV5-6 with TRBJ1-6; D remains unclear. Germline lookup yields CDR1 SGHDT and CDR2 YYEEEE. The CDR3 is 14 residues long. Trimming stripped 1 base from V and 7 bases from J, with 9 bases between. CDR3 loop: CASSLWERNSPLHF. Written as DNA, the CDR3 is TGTGCCAGCAGCTTGTGGGAAAGGAATTCACCCCTCCACTTT.

This chain's CDR3 is CASSYDIYSGNTIYF. The CDR3 DNA reads as TGTGCCAGCAGTTACGACATTTACTCTGGAAACACCATATATTTT. The chain recombines TRBV7-2 with TRBJ1-3; D uncertain. Per the germline V gene, CDR1 is SGHTA and CDR2 is FQGNSA. V lost 6 bases and J 0 bases, leaving 12 bases between the germline ends. The CDR3 loop spans 15 amino acids.

The rearrangement links TRBV5-4 to TRBJ1-6, with 7 bases matching TRBD1. From germline, CDR1 is SGHNT and CDR2 YYREEE (reference sequence). Trimming removed 4 bases from V and 2 bases from J; junction bases left unmatched: 6. This CDR3 region has 16 residues. CDR3 bases: TGTGCCAGCAGCGCGGGACAGACCCCCTATAATTCACCCCTCCACTTT. Amino acids: CASSAGQTPYNSPLHF.

CDR3 in amino acids: CASSTPGRGAGELFF. CDR3 nucleotides: TGTGCCAGCAGTACCCCCGGCAGGGGGGCCGGGGAGCTGTTTTTT. The rearrangement uses TRBV6-5 and TRBJ2-2; TRBD1 might be the D (7 bases). There are 15 residues in the CDR3. Germline assignment: CDR1 MNHEY and CDR2 SVGAGI. V lost 5 bases to trimming and J lost 6 bases, with 16 bases between them.

This clone was counted only a few times. This chain links TRBV6-5 with TRBJ1-3; D ambiguous. The CDR3 runs 11 residues. The V end was cut by 7 bases, the J end by 4 bases, with 5 bases between. Germline V CDR1 and CDR2: MNHEY, SVGAGI. The CDR3 loop reads CASTQGNTIYF. The CDR3 DNA reads as TGTGCCAGCACGCAGGGAAACACCATATATTTT.